The 10 T cell receptor beta chains presented below share a single source sample, sequenced in a study of T cell changes during pregnancy in multiple sclerosis. Clones were sequenced by immunoSEQ multiplex PCR, and TCRdb holds only the in-frame ones, with some missing. The sample has some 56,000 clones, approximately 90% seen once; the top ten hold approximately 2.8%. Here the sequenced sample was peripheral blood, taken in the third trimester of pregnancy. Receptors were obtained from a female donor in good health, enrolled as a control in a pregnancy study.

The chain joins TRBV28 to TRBJ2-7; tentative D call: TRBD2 (5 bases). CDR1 MDHEN and CDR2 SYDVKM come from the germline V gene. This CDR3 is 13 amino acids long. V was trimmed by 6 bases and J by 2 bases, leaving 11 bases between them. CDR3 region: CASRAEDPYEQYF. The CDR3 nucleotides are TGTGCCAGCAGAGCGGAGGACCCCTACGAGCAGTACTTC.

V and J are TRBV5-4 and TRBJ1-6; unclear D gene. The germline V and J ends were trimmed by 2 bases and 3 bases, with 6 bases remaining between them. Germline V gives CDR1 SGHNT, CDR2 YYREEE (reference sequence). The CDR3 is made up of 14 amino acids. In DNA form, the CDR3 reads TGTGCCAGCAGCTTAAACGGCTATAATTCACCCCTCCACTTT. Translated, it gives CASSLNGYNSPLHF.

The rearrangement links TRBV5-1 to TRBJ2-3, with 7 bases matching TRBD2. This CDR3 has 13 residues. Losses at the gene ends were 0 bases for V and 6 bases for J; bases not matched to a gene: 1. The V gene's germline CDR1 is SGHRS and CDR2 YFSETQ. CDR3 coding DNA: TGCGCCAGCAGCTTGGTCGGGGGGGATACGCAGTATTTT. As protein: CASSLVGGDTQYF.

The chain uses TRBV30 and TRBJ2-7; no clear D gene. The length of the CDR3 is 14 residues. The germline CDR1 and CDR2 sequences are GTSNPN and SVGIG (reference sequence). V shed 1 base and J shed 0 bases, with 10 bases lying between them. CDR3 residues: CAWSADSYSYEQYF. CDR3 nucleotides: TGTGCCTGGAGTGCAGACTCCTACTCCTACGAGCAGTACTTC.

V gene TRBV12-5 combines with J gene TRBJ1-6, with D possibly matching TRBD1 (5 bases). Per the germline V gene, CDR1 is LGHNT and CDR2 is FRNRAP. V was pared by 1 base and J by 8 bases, with 9 bases between. The CDR3 is 14 amino acids. The DNA of the CDR3 is TGTGCTAGTGGTTTGGAGGGGCTGCATTCACCCCTCCACTTT. This translates into CASGLEGLHSPLHF.

The chain joins TRBV9 to TRBJ1-2; a possible D gene is TRBD1 (6 bases). Germline V gene sequence: CDR1 SGDLS, CDR2 YYNGEE. Trimming took off 3 bases at V and 4 bases at J, with 16 bases between the two ends. CDR3 size: 15 residues. The CDR3 sequence: CASSGRQASIYGYTF. Here the CDR3 DNA reads TGTGCCAGCAGCGGCCGACAGGCCTCTATCTATGGCTACACCTTC.

The gene calls are TRBV5-6 and TRBJ2-7; possibly TRBD1 for D (6 bases). The CDR3 consists of 15 residues. V lost 0 bases to trimming and J lost 0 bases, with 10 bases between them. The V gene's germline CDR1 is SGHDT and CDR2 YYEEEE. The CDR3 sequence: CASSLGLRGSYEQYF. The DNA for the CDR3 is TGTGCCAGCAGCTTGGGTCTCAGGGGCTCCTACGAGCAGTACTTC.

The chain joins TRBV7-9 to TRBJ2-5; possible D gene TRBD2, 5 bases. The CDR3 totals 15 residues. V lost 0 bases to trimming and J lost 1 base, with 9 bases between them. Germline V gene sequence: CDR1 SEHNR, CDR2 FQNEAQ (reference sequence). CDR3 in amino acids: CASSLARDFQETQYF. CDR3 sequence (DNA): TGTGCCAGCAGCTTAGCGAGGGATTTCCAAGAGACCCAGTACTTC.

This chain uses TRBV7-9 with TRBJ1-1; D gene ambiguous. Germline-derived CDR1 and CDR2 are SEHNR and FQNEAQ (reference sequence). V lost 2 bases and J lost 7, with 11 bases in between. The CDR3 consists of 13 residues. This chain's CDR3 is CASSLKQPVEAFF. CDR3 sequence (DNA): TGTGCCAGCAGCTTAAAACAGCCGGTTGAAGCTTTCTTT.

The chain uses TRBV9 and TRBJ2-5, with D possibly being TRBD2 (7 bases). Germline V gene sequence: CDR1 SGDLS, CDR2 YYNGEE. The CDR3 sequence is 15 residues long. The V gene lost 0 bases and the J gene lost 5 bases, with 14 bases spanning the gap. CDR3 amino acids: CASSVAGGAAETQYF. The CDR3 DNA sequence: TGTGCCAGCAGCGTAGCGGGGGGCGCGGCCGAGACCCAGTACTTC.